Listed here are 18 T cell receptor beta chains from one sample, sequenced in a study of blood T cell repertoires in COVID-19. Data came from immunoSEQ multiplex PCR; TCRdb stores just in-frame clones and leaves some out. The table lists roughly 60,000 clones, roughly 87% of them singletons. Sequencing input: peripheral blood. The receptors derive from a human donor with acute or convalescent COVID-19. The donor label of this sample is uncertain.

The J gene is TRBJ1-3, the V gene TRBV5-1, with TRBD1 identical over 7 bases. Trimming took 4 bases from V and 3 from J; bases not matched to a gene: 4. The CDR3 runs to 14 residues. The germline V gene has CDR1 SGHRS and CDR2 YFSETQ. The CDR3 reads CASSPTGYGNTIYF. In nucleotides, the CDR3 is TGCGCCAGCAGCCCGACAGGGTATGGAAACACCATATATTTT.

In this sample, this clone is medium-sized (0.01 to 0.1%). The chain uses TRBV6-5 and TRBJ2-1; D not resolved. The CDR3 is made up of 15 amino acids. Trimming removed 2 bases at V and 0 bases at J, with 8 bases between. Germline V gene data show CDR1 as MNHEY and CDR2 as SVGAGI. In nucleotides, the CDR3 is TGTGCCAGCAGTTACCACCCGAGCTCCTACAATGAGCAGTTCTTC. Translating it yields CASSYHPSSYNEQFF.

The chain combines TRBV5-1 with TRBJ2-5, with a possible D match to TRBD2 (6 bases). Germline values: CDR1 SGHRS, CDR2 YFSETQ. The CDR3 length is 15 residues. V was cut by 4 bases and J by 3 bases, with 16 bases left in between. CDR3 nucleotides: TGCGCCAGCAGCCCCGGTCCAACGGGAGAAGAGACCCAGTACTTC. Residues: CASSPGPTGEETQYF.

V usage is TRBV7-2 and J usage is TRBJ2-5, with unresolved D. The CDR3 is 12 amino acids. The germline V and J ends were trimmed by 1 base and 5 bases, with 5 bases remaining between them. Germline lookup yields CDR1 SGHTA and CDR2 FQGNSA. This chain's CDR3 is CASSLGLETQYF. DNA of the CDR3: TGTGCCAGCAGCTTAGGGCTCGAGACCCAGTACTTC.

The chain links TRBV5-1 to TRBJ1-4; 10 bases agree with TRBD1. Trimming cost V 4 bases and J 0 bases; bases outside gene matches: 3. This CDR3 region has 16 residues. In germline, CDR1 is SGHRS, CDR2 YFSETQ. The CDR3 DNA is TGCGCCAGCAGCCGGACAGGGGGTACAACTAATGAAAAACTGTTTTTT. Translation: CASSRTGGTTNEKLFF.

The rearrangement uses TRBV6-4 and TRBJ2-1, with 10 bases matching TRBD2. After removal of 4 bases from V and 5 bases from J, the junction contained 5 bases not matched to a gene. The CDR3 totals 15 residues. Germline loops: CDR1 MRHNA, CDR2 SNTAGT. CDR3 sequence reads: CASSVLAGVDNEQFF. The CDR3 DNA is TGTGCCAGCAGTGTCCTAGCGGGGGTGGACAATGAGCAGTTCTTC.

V gene TRBV15 combines with J gene TRBJ1-1; D ambiguous. With 0 bases removed from V and 0 bases from J, the gap between germline ends came to 11 bases. The CDR3 is 16 amino acids. Germline V gene lookup returns CDR1 LNHNV and CDR2 YYDKDF (reference sequence). CDR3 loop: CATSRDNRVMNTEAFF. Written as DNA, the CDR3 is TGTGCCACCAGCAGAGATAATCGGGTTATGAACACTGAAGCTTTCTTT.

This clone was detected only once. The chain combines TRBV14 with TRBJ2-2; 8 bases are shared with TRBD1. Germline values: CDR1 SGHDN, CDR2 FVKESK. V was clipped by 4 bases and J by 3 bases; unmatched bases: 4. This CDR3 spans 15 amino acids. The CDR3 nucleotides read TGTGCCAGCAGCCCTTGGACAGGGTACACCGGGGAGCTGTTTTTT. This codes for CASSPWTGYTGELFF.

The V gene is TRBV7-2, the J gene TRBJ2-2; TRBD1 matches at 9 bases. Germline V gene lookup returns CDR1 SGHTA and CDR2 FQGNSA. The V gene end was trimmed by 5 bases and the J gene end by 6 bases; junction bases not matched to a gene: 13. CDR3 size: 17 residues. CDR3 loop: CASSVSRDRVFSGELFF. DNA for the CDR3: TGTGCCAGCAGCGTTTCCCGGGACAGGGTGTTTTCCGGGGAGCTGTTTTTT. Filled out from reference TRBV7-2 and TRBJ2-2, the complete variable domain reads GAGVSQSPSNKVTEKGKDVELRCDPISGHTALYWYRQSLGQGLEFLIYFQGNSAPDKSGLPSDRFSAERTGGSVSTLTIQRTQQEDSAVYLCASSVSRDRVFSGELFFGEGSRLTVL.

The gene calls are TRBV3-1 (or the pseudogene TRBV3-2) and TRBJ1-2, with 10 bases aligning to TRBD1. The germline V gene encodes CDR1 LGHDT and CDR2 YNNKEL (reference sequence). The CDR3 has 16 residues. V shed 5 bases, J shed 5 bases, and the junction held 11 bases outside the gene matches. Written as DNA, the CDR3 is TGTGCCAGCAGCGCCCACTCGGACAGGGGGGGTTATGGCTACACCTTC. Protein: CASSAHSDRGGYGYTF.

The J gene is TRBJ2-1, the V gene TRBV29-1; 10 bases match TRBD2. The junction had 5 bases not matched to a gene; V was cut back by 4 bases and J by 5 bases. The CDR3 runs to 14 residues. CDR1 and CDR2 from the germline V gene are SQVTM and ANQGSEA. The CDR3 DNA follows: TGCAGCGTTGTAGGGACTAGCGTTAACAATGAGCAGTTCTTC. Protein: CSVVGTSVNNEQFF.

This chain joins TRBV10-2 and TRBJ2-1; 12 bases map to TRBD2. V trimming: 2 bases; J trimming: 5 bases; junction bases outside the gene matches: 4. Germline V gene lookup returns CDR1 WSHSY and CDR2 SAAADI. The CDR3 sequence is 16 residues long. The CDR3 here is CASSERTSGIHNEQFF. CDR3 coding DNA: TGCGCCAGCAGTGAGCGGACTAGCGGGATCCACAATGAGCAGTTCTTC.

This clone was observed a single time. The chain has TRBV3-1 (or the pseudogene TRBV3-2) and TRBJ1-2; 7 positions agree with TRBD1. The CDR3 is 13 residues long. CDR1 and CDR2 from the germline V gene are LGHDT and YNNKEL (reference sequence). The trim removed 6 bases at V and 3 bases at J, leaving 4 bases unmatched. CDR3 region: CASSNRGDYGYTF. CDR3 DNA: TGTGCCAGCAGTAACAGGGGAGACTATGGCTACACCTTC.

In its sample, this clone was seen once. The genes are TRBV19 and TRBJ2-7; TRBD1 matches at 7 bases. CDR1 is LNHDA and CDR2 is SQIVND in the germline V gene (reference sequence). The CDR3 covers 15 residues. The V and J ends lost 3 bases and 0 bases, in that order; junction bases with no gene match: 5. The CDR3 DNA sequence: TGTGCCAGTAGTATCGCGACAGGGAGCTCCTACGAGCAGTACTTC. Translated: CASSIATGSSYEQYF.

The rearrangement joins TRBV2 to TRBJ2-4, with 7 bases aligning to TRBD2. The CDR3 is 15 residues long. J was trimmed by 5 bases and V by 3 bases; bases with no gene match: 7. Germline CDR1 SNHLY, CDR2 FYNNEI. The CDR3 sequence: CASSDDPGGENIQYF. The CDR3 DNA reads as TGTGCCAGCAGTGACGATCCTGGGGGGGAAAACATTCAGTACTTC.

The chain carries TRBV30 and TRBJ1-6; D is perhaps TRBD1 (6 bases). V lost 3 bases, J lost 7 bases, and 13 bases lay in between. This CDR3 is built from 14 residues. The V gene's germline CDR1 is GTSNPN and CDR2 SVGIG (reference sequence). CDR3 residues: CAWRARTANSPLHF. CDR3 bases: TGTGCCTGGAGGGCCAGGACAGCCAATTCACCCCTCCACTTT.

The gene calls are TRBV3-1 (or the pseudogene TRBV3-2) and TRBJ2-2; D ambiguous. Germline CDR1 and CDR2: LGHDT and YNNKEL (reference sequence). The length of the CDR3 is 17 residues. Deletions cut 1 base from V and 0 bases from J, with 12 bases between. CDR3 protein: CASSQAPTSANTGELFF. Here the CDR3 DNA reads TGTGCCAGCAGCCAAGCCCCCACAAGCGCGAACACCGGGGAGCTGTTTTTT.

The chain combines TRBV5-3 with TRBJ2-6; D may be TRBD2 (5 bases). TRBV5-3 is an ORF, and what it does is uncertain. V was shortened by 3 bases and J by 2 bases, with 9 bases between the two germline ends. The CDR3 extends over 15 amino acids. CDR3 sequence reads: CARSSPGAGANVLTF. In DNA, the CDR3 is TGTGCCAGAAGCTCCCCCGGGGCTGGGGCCAACGTCCTGACTTTC.